The present TCR beta chain was sequenced within a study of cytomegalovirus exposure and HLA in healthy donors. Whole-study results and caveats: The study carried out a later analysis of TCR beta sequences. It associated some 18,000 of them with specific HLA alleles at a false discovery rate of 0.05. Other equally common chains were less clonally expanded than HLA-associated TCR beta chains, a later analysis showed.

The germline V and J ends were trimmed by 5 bases and 0 bases, with 7 bases remaining between them. In germline, CDR1 is MGHRA, CDR2 YSYEKL. This CDR3 has 13 residues. Primers for the PCR totalled 60 Vbeta and 13 Jbeta. This table comes from immunoSEQ multiplex PCR, and its TCRdb copy is limited to in-frame clones, with some not included. This table has about 80,000 clones, 62% appearing once. About this clone: The antigen is not known.

The origin of this receptor is a male donor in good health and CMV-seropositive. The specimen was PBMCs. The chain has TRBV4-1 and TRBJ2-5; D remains unclear. The CDR3 is CASSTGYQETQYF. Here the CDR3 DNA reads TGCGCCAGCAGCACCGGTTACCAAGAGACCCAGTACTTC.